Below are 4 T cell receptor beta chains sequenced from a single sample in a study of vaccination effects on CD4 cells after COVID-19. Which antigens these TCRs recognize remains unknown. Subsequent to a culture period of about ten days, CD4+ T cells were isolated. Participants each got two BNT162b2 or mRNA-1273 vaccine doses. Repertoires were generated with immunoSEQ multiplex PCR, while TCRdb's copy carries only in-frame clones and drops some. The sample yields more than 60,000 clones, roughly 81% seen once. Sequencing was performed on CD4+ T cells from PBMCs cultured without peptide, taken after COVID-19 vaccination. Receptors were obtained from a human donor who received a COVID-19 vaccine.

This sequence joins TRBV5-4 and TRBJ2-1; D is undetermined. The CDR3 is 15 amino acids. Trimming removed 4 bases from V and 3 bases from J, with 14 bases in between. Germline V gene data show CDR1 as SGHNT and CDR2 as YYREEE (reference sequence). Here the CDR3 DNA reads TGTGCCAGCAGCCCCGGGCTGGGGAACTACAATGAGCAGTTCTTC. It encodes CASSPGLGNYNEQFF. Full variable domain (missing parts from reference TRBV5-4 and TRBJ2-1): ETGVTQSPTHLIKTRGQQVTLRCSSQSGHNTVSWYQQALGQGPQFIFQYYREEENGRGNFPPRFSGLQFPNYSSELNVNALELDDSALYLCASSPGLGNYNEQFFGPGTRLTVL.

The rearrangement links TRBV6-5 to TRBJ1-6; 9 nucleotides agree with TRBD1. After removal of 6 bases from V and 9 bases from J, the junction contained 9 bases not matched to a gene. The CDR3 loop spans 15 amino acids. Germline V gives CDR1 MNHEY, CDR2 SVGAGI. For the CDR3, the DNA is TGTGCCAGCAGCCGAAGGGGACAGGGAGCTTCACCCCTCCACTTT. This codes for CASSRRGQGASPLHF.

The chain joins TRBV6-6 to TRBJ1-1; 10 nucleotides line up with TRBD1. The J segment lost 7 bases and the V segment lost 7 bases, leaving 6 bases of the junction unmatched. This CDR3 is built from 13 residues. Germline loops: CDR1 MNHNY, CDR2 SVGAGI (reference sequence). CDR3 region: CASIRTGGDEAFF. The DNA for the CDR3 is TGTGCCAGCATTAGGACAGGGGGAGATGAAGCTTTCTTT.

The rearrangement joins TRBV12-3 or TRBV12-4 to TRBJ1-2; D might be TRBD1 (5 bases). Trimming shortened V by 1 base and J by 7 bases, and 7 bases separated the two germline ends. The CDR3 length is 12 residues. CDR3: CASSLGGRGYTF. CDR3 in DNA: TGTGCCAGCAGTTTAGGGGGCCGTGGCTACACCTTC.